Sequencing of this T cell receptor (beta chain) was carried out in a study of beta chain features in type 1 diabetes. All of the sorted populations showed purity greater than 98%. The germline V gene encodes CDR1 MGHRA and CDR2 YSYEKL. The CDR3 totals 14 residues. The trim removed 5 bases at V and 7 bases at J, leaving 4 bases unmatched. Sequenced material consisted of expressed TCRB transcripts (all of the isolated RNA was reverse transcribed). The method was immunoSEQ multiplex PCR; TCRdb's version includes in-frame clones alone and lacks a portion of them. The data contain about 160,000 clones, 7% to 9% of them singletons. This clone was observed many times. Its antigen is undetermined. Overall study results and limits: TCRB CDR3 length was moderately but significantly reduced in all four CD4+ subsets of Type 1 diabetes patients.

The sequenced sample was central memory CD4+ T cells from blood. The V and J genes are TRBV4-1 and TRBJ2-3; 12 bases line up with TRBD2. The sequence derives from a man younger than 35 with type 1 diabetes. The CDR3: CASSASGRANTQYF. In DNA, the CDR3 is TGCGCCAGCAGCGCTAGCGGGAGGGCGAATACGCAGTATTTT.